Following are 18 T cell receptor beta chains from one sample sequenced in a study of regulatory T cells in long-lasting Graves disease. Time point given: newly diagnosed GD, antithyroid drugs for less than 3 months. After RNA was extracted from PBMCs, the TCR library was made from it. Relying on iRepertoire HTBI primers and Arm-PCR of CDR3 regions, the team built TCR beta libraries. TCRdb called the multiplex PCR reads again in MiXCR, with one record for every CDR3 protein. This table has roughly 420,000 distinct CDR3 sequences, about a sixth appearing once. These data were also filed under a second study, of T cells in Graves' hyperthyroidism and ophthalmopathy.

The sample here was peripheral blood mononuclear cells (PBMCs), taken at new diagnosis, from a patient treated with antithyroid drugs. The receptors derive from a woman in her twenties or thirties with Graves disease.

V is TRBV15 and J is TRBJ1-6; D call uncertain. V was pared by 9 bases and J by 6 bases, with 12 bases between. Germline CDR1 and CDR2: LNHNV and YYDKDF (reference sequence). The CDR3 is 13 amino acids. As DNA, the CDR3 is TGTGCCACGACCGGGTCTCCTAATTCACCCCTCCACTTT. Translating gives CATTGSPNSPLHF.

This clonotype was found a few times. The V and J genes are TRBV19 and TRBJ2-3; TRBD2 matches 7 bases. CDR1 and CDR2 from the germline V gene are LNHDA and SQIVND (reference sequence). This CDR3 comprises 17 residues. V dropped 4 bases and J dropped 4; count of bases not matched to a gene: 14. CDR3 protein: CASSSAGRLAGADTQYF. The CDR3 coding sequence is TGTGCCAGTAGTAGCGCAGGGCGACTAGCTGGAGCAGATACGCAGTATTTT. Variable domain in full (rest from reference TRBV19 and TRBJ2-3): DGGITQSPKYLFRKEGQNVTLSCEQNLNHDAMYWYRQDPGQGLRLIYYSQIVNDFQKGDIAEGYSVSREKKESFPLTVTSAQKNPTAFYLCASSSAGRLAGADTQYFGPGTRLTVL.

The CDR3 loop is CASSLTTDRPITDTQYF. In DNA, the CDR3 is TGTGCCAGCAGTCTAACAACGGACAGGCCGATCACAGATACGCAGTATTTT. This chain joins TRBV28 and TRBJ2-3, with 7 bases identical to TRBD1. The junction had 13 bases not matched to a gene; V was cut back by 5 bases and J by 2 bases. CDR1 is MDHEN and CDR2 is SYDVKM in the germline V gene. There are 17 residues in the CDR3.

The V call is TRBV6-2 or TRBV6-3, the J call TRBJ1-1, with D uncertain. Germline V CDR1 and CDR2: MNHEY, SVGEGT. V dropped 5 bases and J dropped 0 bases, with 13 bases sitting between them. The CDR3 is 15 amino acids. This chain's CDR3 is CASSPGRLMNTEAFF. CDR3 sequence (DNA): TGTGCCAGCAGTCCCGGCAGGCTCATGAACACTGAAGCTTTCTTT.

Many counts were recorded for this clonotype. The V and J genes are TRBV30 and TRBJ2-7; D is tentatively TRBD1 or TRBD2 (5 bases each). CDR1 and CDR2 (germline): GTSNPN, SVGIG (reference sequence). V lost 3 bases and J 8 bases, leaving 14 bases between the germline ends. This CDR3 is 12 amino acids long. The CDR3 DNA sequence: TGTGCCTGGAGCTTTTCGAGGGGAAAGCAGTACTTC. This encodes CAWSFSRGKQYF.

This clonotype was observed at least ten times. The gene calls are TRBV6-1 and TRBJ1-2; TRBD1 is a possible D gene (5 bases). This CDR3 comprises 12 residues. The ends were cut back, 5 bases at V and 5 bases at J, with 9 bases in the middle. CDR1 is MNHNS and CDR2 is SASEGT in the germline V gene. In nucleotides, the CDR3 is TGTGCCAGCAGTAACCAGGGATATGGCTACACCTTC. Translating gives CASSNQGYGYTF.

This clonotype was detected many times. The chain couples TRBV6-1 to TRBJ2-7; 13 bases align to TRBD2. The V gene's germline CDR1 is MNHNS and CDR2 SASEGT. This CDR3 has 15 residues. J was trimmed by 0 bases and V by 6 bases; bases with no gene match: 2. The CDR3 protein is CASRGTSGISYEQYF. Here the CDR3 DNA reads TGTGCCAGCAGAGGGACTAGCGGGATCTCCTACGAGCAGTACTTC.

V usage is TRBV25-1 and J usage is TRBJ1-2; possible D gene TRBD1, 5 bases. This CDR3 contains 15 residues. V lost 0 bases to trimming and J lost 1 base, with 9 bases between them. CDR1 and CDR2 from the germline V gene are MGHDK and SYGVNS. The CDR3: CASSEYGAVNYGYTF. The CDR3 DNA reads TGTGCCAGCAGTGAATATGGGGCGGTTAACTATGGCTACACCTTC.

This clonotype was counted many times. The V call is TRBV20-1, the J call TRBJ2-1; 16 bases map to TRBD2. Germline CDR1 DFQATT, CDR2 SNEGSKA (reference sequence). The J segment lost 4 bases and the V segment lost 2 bases, leaving 11 bases of the junction unmatched. The CDR3 sequence is 19 residues long. The CDR3 reads CSARPAGTSGRAWYNEQFF. The CDR3 coding sequence is TGCAGTGCTAGACCAGCCGGGACTAGCGGGAGGGCCTGGTACAATGAGCAGTTCTTC.

This clonotype has at least ten counts. This chain links TRBV20-1 with TRBJ2-7, with 15 bases fitting TRBD2. V trimming: 4 bases; J trimming: 3 bases; junction bases outside the gene matches: 13. Germline CDR1 is DFQATT and CDR2 is SNEGSKA (reference sequence). The CDR3 has 18 amino acids. The CDR3 bases are TGCAGTGCTACCCACGGACTAGCGGGAGGGGCGTATGGCTACGAGCAGTACTTC. Amino acids: CSATHGLAGGAYGYEQYF.

This clonotype was counted at least ten times. The chain couples TRBV29-1 to TRBJ1-4; 10 bases match TRBD1. Germline assignment: CDR1 SQVTM and CDR2 ANQGSEA. This CDR3 has 17 residues. The trim removed 0 bases at V and 0 bases at J, leaving 4 bases unmatched. The CDR3: CSVEDDRGRATNEKLFF. The CDR3 DNA sequence: TGCAGCGTTGAAGATGACAGGGGGCGAGCAACTAATGAAAAACTGTTTTTT.

The chain recombines TRBV29-1 with TRBJ2-6, with unresolved D. The CDR3 has 19 amino acids. The germline gives CDR1 SQVTM, CDR2 ANQGSEA. Trimming stripped 0 bases from V and 0 bases from J, with 18 bases between. This chain's CDR3 is CSVEEKSGRPSSGANVLTF. The CDR3 DNA sequence: TGCAGCGTTGAAGAAAAGTCCGGAAGACCGAGCTCTGGGGCCAACGTCCTGACTTTC. Full variable domain (remainder filled in from reference TRBV29-1 and TRBJ2-6): SAVISQKPSRDICQRGTSLTIQCQVDSQVTMMFWYRQQPGQSLTLIATANQGSEATYESGFVIDKFPISRPNLTFSTLTVSNMSPEDSSIYLCSVEEKSGRPSSGANVLTFGAGSRLTVL.

The table lists this clonotype with a few counts. The chain joins TRBV24-1 to TRBJ2-1, with TRBD2 identical over 7 bases. V was pared by 4 bases and J by 5 bases, with 4 bases of the junction left unmatched. The CDR3 consists of 14 residues. The germline V gene has CDR1 KGHDR and CDR2 SFDVKD. This chain's CDR3 is CATSDWTRNNEQFF. CDR3 DNA: TGTGCCACCAGTGACTGGACTAGGAACAATGAGCAGTTCTTC.

This clonotype has ten or more counts. V gene TRBV3-1 combines with J gene TRBJ1-5; 8 bases match TRBD1. This CDR3 is built from 13 residues. V shed 3 bases, J shed 9 bases, and the junction held 4 bases outside the gene matches. The V gene's germline CDR1 is LGHDT and CDR2 YNNKEL (reference sequence). The CDR3 coding sequence is TGTGCCAGCAGCCAGGACAGGGAAAGGCCCCAGCATTTT. Encoded protein: CASSQDRERPQHF.

This clonotype was observed at least ten times. The gene calls are TRBV7-8 and TRBJ1-1; D ambiguous. The CDR3 runs 13 residues. V shed 4 bases and J shed 1 base, with 7 bases lying between them. Per the germline V gene, CDR1 is SGHVS and CDR2 is FQNEAQ. CDR3 coding DNA: TGTGCCAGCAGCTCCGGGTCGAACACTGAAGCTTTCTTT. It yields the protein CASSSGSNTEAFF. Variable domain in full (rest from reference TRBV7-8 and TRBJ1-1): GAGVSQSPRYKVAKRGQDVALRCDPISGHVSLFWYQQALGQGPEFLTYFQNEAQLDKSGLPSDRFFAERPEGSVSTLKIQRTQQEDSAVYLCASSSGSNTEAFFGQGTRLTVV.

There are a few counts of this clonotype. It is likely a read error, because the conserved phenylalanine at the end of the CDR3 is missing. In nucleotides, the CDR3 is TGTGCCAGCAGCTGGGGGGGACAGGTCAACACTGAAGCTTTCCTT. This translates into CASSWGGQVNTEAFL. V and J are TRBV11-2 and TRBJ1-1, with 8 bases matching TRBD1. CDR1 is SGHAT, CDR2 FQNNGV, per germline. V trimming: 4 bases; J trimming: 2 bases; junction bases outside the gene matches: 6. The CDR3 extends over 15 amino acids.

The chain carries TRBV4-1 and TRBJ1-4, with D possibly matching TRBD1 (6 bases). Germline lookup yields CDR1 MGHRA and CDR2 YSYEKL. The CDR3 has 15 amino acids. V was clipped by 3 bases and J by 8 bases, with 16 bases between them. CDR3: CASSHGTSVKEKLFF. The CDR3, as DNA: TGCGCCAGCAGCCATGGGACATCCGTGAAGGAAAAACTGTTTTTT.

This clonotype has ten or more counts. The chain is built from TRBV12-3 or TRBV12-4 and TRBJ2-5; a possible D gene is TRBD1 (5 bases). There are 14 residues in the CDR3. V was cut by 3 bases and J by 6 bases, with 14 bases left in between. The DNA for the CDR3 is TGTGCCAGCAGTTTTAGGGGTACGGAACAGACCCAGTACTTC. Its translation: CASSFRGTEQTQYF.